This T cell receptor beta chain derives from a study of human T cells and chemical hapten exposure. This clonotype appeared many times. Trimming took off 1 base at V and 6 bases at J, with 14 bases between the two ends. Germline V lookup: CDR1 SGHDT, CDR2 YYEEEE. The CDR3 is 16 amino acids. Stated time point: pre-sensitization, week 0. The treatment: therapeutic diphenylcyclopropenone sensitization with weekly scalp DPC. Non-pregnant alopecia patients aged 18 to 70, suitable for DPC therapy. Per the original data handling: Sample-level TCR yields exhibited a median of around 100,000, with a range of about 23,224 to 690,600. Via MiXCR, TCRdb re-called the RACE reads, giving one row per CDR3 protein. The V and J calls come from TCRdb's annotation, not from the publication. Of around 260,000 distinct CDR3 sequences in the sample, over 8% were seen once.

The sequencing here drew on whole blood, taken in connection with sensitization to the hapten diphenylcyclopropenone (DPC). The TCR comes from a woman between 35 and 50 years old with alopecia areata. Some clones in this sample may be carry-over from other donors' samples. This chain links TRBV5-6 with TRBJ1-6; D possibly corresponds to TRBD1 (6 bases). The CDR3 here is CASSLWGLRSNSPLHF. CDR3 nucleotides: TGTGCCAGCAGCTTGTGGGGGCTCCGAAGTAATTCACCCCTCCACTTT.